The next 27 T cell receptor beta chains were all read from a single sample in a study of blood T cells in healthy people across ages. Primed by a sample-barcoded 5' primer and a J-beta primer mix, a second PCR proceeded for about 6 to 11 cycles. TCRdb reprocessed the 5' RACE reads with MiXCR, giving one entry per CDR3 protein. The sample has more than 800,000 distinct CDR3 sequences, 40% to 45% seen once. Input material: blood. The receptor source for this set is a woman in her sixties in good health.

The CDR3 loop is CASSGQESYNEQFF. CDR3 sequence (DNA): TGCGCCAGCAGTGGACAGGAGTCCTACAATGAGCAGTTCTTC. The chain carries TRBV5-1 and TRBJ2-1; 7 nucleotides align to TRBD1. The CDR3 is 14 amino acids. Trimming at V came to 5 bases and at J to 1 base, leaving 3 bases not matched to a gene. The germline CDR1 and CDR2 sequences are SGHRS and YFSETQ. The full variable domain, completed using reference TRBV5-1 and TRBJ2-1, is KAGVTQTPRYLIKTRGQQVTLSCSPISGHRSVSWYQQTPGQGLQFLFEYFSETQRNKGNFPGRFSGRQFSNSRSEMNVSTLELGDSALYLCASSGQESYNEQFFGPGTRLTVL.

This chain joins TRBV2 and TRBJ2-5; the match to TRBD1 covers 7 bases. There are 13 residues in the CDR3. CDR1 and CDR2 (germline): SNHLY, FYNNEI. V was pared by 5 bases and J by 5 bases, with 5 bases of the junction left unmatched. CDR3 protein: CASSSQGSETQYF. For the CDR3, the DNA is TGTGCCAGCAGTTCACAGGGGTCGGAGACCCAGTACTTC. Combining the CDR3 with reference TRBV2 and TRBJ2-5 gives the whole variable domain EPEVTQTPSHQVTQMGQEVILRCVPISNHLYFYWYRQILGQKVEFLVSFYNNEISEKSEIFDDQFSVERPDGSNFTLKIRSTKLEDSAMYFCASSSQGSETQYFGPGTRLLVL.

V is TRBV6-4 and J is TRBJ2-7; the D is unclear. V was clipped by 0 bases and J by 7 bases, with 7 bases between them. In germline, CDR1 is MRHNA, CDR2 SNTAGT. This CDR3 is 12 amino acids long. The CDR3: CASSDSYGEQYF. CDR3 nucleotide sequence: TGTGCCAGCAGTGACTCCTATGGGGAGCAGTACTTC.

The gene calls are TRBV9 and TRBJ2-4; maybe TRBD1 (6 bases). The J call is uncertain, as TRBJ2-5 better fits the DNA end. Looked up from germline, CDR1 is SGDLS and CDR2 is YYNGEE. The CDR3 spans 15 residues. The CDR3 DNA reads TGTGCCAGCAGCGTAGTTGGGGGCCTACAAGAGACCCAGTACTTC. Its translation: CASSVVGGLQETQYF.

This clonotype has just a few counts. The V gene is TRBV20-1, the J gene TRBJ2-3; D remains ambiguous. The V gene's germline CDR1 is DFQATT and CDR2 SNEGSKA (reference sequence). This CDR3 has 15 amino acids. Trimming took off 4 bases at V and 0 bases at J, with 14 bases between the two ends. The CDR3 bases are TGCAGTGCTAAAGATGACGCCTCTAGCACAGATACGCAGTATTTT. It codes for CSAKDDASSTDTQYF.

Comments on this clonotype: Its ends do not fully match the called genes, so a read error is possible. The chain employs TRBV7-9 and TRBJ2-5, with D possibly TRBD1 on 5 matching bases. The germline V gene has CDR1 SEHNR and CDR2 FQNEAQ (reference sequence). The CDR3 contains 14 residues. CDR3 nucleotide sequence: TGTGTCAGCAGCTTAGACAGAGCCCAAGAGACCCAGTACTTC. Residues: CVSSLDRAQETQYF. Full variable domain (rest looked up from reference TRBV7-9 and TRBJ2-5): DTGVSQNPRHKITKRGQNVTFRCDPISEHNRLYWYRQTLGQGPEFLTYFQNEAQLEKSRLLSDRFSAERPKGSFSTLEIQRTEQGDSAMYLCVSSLDRAQETQYFGPGTRLLVL.

J is TRBJ2-3 and V is TRBV30; D may be TRBD2 (5 bases). This CDR3 has 15 amino acids. The V end was cut by 0 bases, the J end by 4 bases, with 14 bases between. Germline V gene lookup returns CDR1 GTSNPN and CDR2 SVGIG (reference sequence). Here the CDR3 reads CAWSVASGRADTQYF. CDR3 nucleotide sequence: TGTGCCTGGAGTGTAGCCAGCGGTAGGGCAGATACGCAGTATTTT.

The chain employs TRBV7-8 and TRBJ2-1, with unresolved D. CDR3 length equals 17 residues. Trimming cost V 2 bases and J 2 bases, with 16 bases left between them. CDR1 and CDR2 from the germline V gene are SGHVS and FQNEAQ. The CDR3 sequence is CASSLSEWTATYNEQFF. The CDR3 DNA reads as TGTGCCAGCAGCTTATCAGAGTGGACGGCCACCTACAATGAGCAGTTCTTC.

This clonotype was observed at least ten times. V and J are TRBV20-1 and TRBJ2-5, with D unclear. This CDR3 contains 12 residues. V gave up 5 bases and J gave up 5 bases, with 12 bases separating them. Germline V lookup: CDR1 DFQATT, CDR2 SNEGSKA (reference sequence). CDR3 bases: TGCAGTGCTTCCCTCCTGGGGGAGACCCAGTACTTC. It translates to CSASLLGETQYF.

This chain connects TRBV21-1 to TRBJ2-3; the table gives TRBD2 as D, unverified against the DNA. TRBV21-1 is described as a pseudogene. This CDR3 contains 13 residues. DNA of the CDR3: TGTGCCAGCAGTGGACTTCTCACAGATACGCAGTATTTT. Its translation is CASSGLLTDTQYF.

The chain combines TRBV19 with TRBJ2-7, with D maybe TRBD2 (6 bases). Trimming shortened V by 8 bases and J by 2 bases, and 13 bases separated the two germline ends. Germline CDR1 reads LNHDA; CDR2 reads SQIVND (reference sequence). This CDR3 comprises 13 residues. The CDR3: CASHATGAYEQYF. The CDR3 DNA reads TGTGCCAGTCATGCGACGGGAGCCTACGAGCAGTACTTC.

The rearrangement uses TRBV10-3 and TRBJ2-7, with TRBD2 as a possible D gene (5 bases). The CDR3 consists of 11 residues. Germline CDR1 ENHRY, CDR2 SYGVKD. Trimming took 7 bases from V and 3 from J, leaving 7 bases between them. CDR3 amino acids: CAIMGSYEQYF. The CDR3 DNA reads as TGTGCCATCATGGGGAGCTACGAGCAGTACTTC.

This chain uses TRBV11-2 with TRBJ2-2; tentatively, D is TRBD1 or TRBD2 (6 bases each). The CDR3 sequence is 16 residues long. Germline loops: CDR1 SGHAT, CDR2 FQNNGV. V shed 5 bases and J shed 2 bases, with 15 bases lying between them. CDR3 nucleotide sequence: TGTGCCAGCAGCCCCGGGGGCTGGGGAAACACCGGGGAGCTGTTTTTT. Translated, it gives CASSPGGWGNTGELFF.

This clonotype was detected only a few times. The germline gene is not matched at one end of the junction; a read error may be the cause. The rearrangement uses TRBV24-1 and TRBJ2-1, with 9 bases identical to TRBD1. Germline lookup yields CDR1 KGHDR and CDR2 SFDVKD. This CDR3 has 17 residues. The CDR3 sequence is CATSDLIETGGRNEQFF. CDR3 sequence (DNA): TGCGCCACCAGTGATTTGATCGAGACAGGGGGGCGCAATGAGCAGTTCTTC.

This chain uses TRBV9 with TRBJ2-3; a possible D gene is TRBD1 (5 bases). There are 15 residues in the CDR3. The germline V and J ends were trimmed by 2 bases and 0 bases, with 10 bases remaining between them. Per the germline V gene, CDR1 is SGDLS and CDR2 is YYNGEE. The CDR3 nucleotides are TGTGCCAGCAGCGTGGGGCGGTCTAGCACAGATACGCAGTATTTT. It yields the protein CASSVGRSSTDTQYF.

V is TRBV21-1 and J is TRBJ1-5; the D call TRBD1 from the table was never checked on the DNA. TRBV21-1 is reported as a pseudogene. The CDR3 extends over 17 amino acids. The CDR3 loop is CASSNRPGGDSNQPQHF. CDR3 bases: TGTGCCAGCAGCAATCGTCCAGGGGGGGATAGCAATCAGCCCCAGCATTTT.

The CDR3 loop is CASSLVAPAPLHF. In DNA form, the CDR3 reads TGTGCCAGCAGCTTAGTAGCTCCCGCACCCCTCCACTTT. V and J are TRBV7-8 and TRBJ1-6, with no clear D. V was cut by 1 base and J by 11 bases, with 9 bases left in between. The CDR3 is 13 residues long. Germline V lookup: CDR1 SGHVS, CDR2 FQNEAQ. Combining the CDR3 with reference TRBV7-8 and TRBJ1-6 gives the whole variable domain GAGVSQSPRYKVAKRGQDVALRCDPISGHVSLFWYQQALGQGPEFLTYFQNEAQLDKSGLPSDRFFAERPEGSVSTLKIQRTQQEDSAVYLCASSLVAPAPLHFGNGTRLTVT.

This clonotype is a singleton in its sample. The junction differs from germline at one of its ends, possibly a read error. The J gene is TRBJ2-5, the V gene TRBV20-1, with TRBD2 matching 9 bases. This CDR3 spans 14 amino acids. CDR1 is DFQATT and CDR2 is SNEGSKA in the germline V gene (reference sequence). In nucleotides, the CDR3 is TGCAGTGTTAGAGCAGGAGCGGGAGGCTGGGAGCAGTACTTC. It specifies CSVRAGAGGWEQYF.

J is TRBJ2-1 and V is TRBV29-1; no clear D. Germline values: CDR1 SQVTM, CDR2 ANQGSEA. This CDR3 has 10 amino acids. V shed 4 bases and J shed 6 bases, with 4 bases lying between them. The DNA of the CDR3 is TGCAGCGTTGGGATCAATGAGCAGTTCTTC. This codes for CSVGINEQFF.

The V call is TRBV20-1, the J call TRBJ2-7; D gene uncertain. This CDR3 comprises 12 residues. Germline CDR1 reads DFQATT; CDR2 reads SNEGSKA (reference sequence). V was shortened by 2 bases and J by 7 bases, with 12 bases between the two germline ends. The CDR3 nucleotides read TGCAGTGCTAGATGGCTGGATCGGGAGCAGTACTTC. Protein sequence: CSARWLDREQYF.

In this sample, this clonotype turned up many times. The chain has TRBV5-1 and TRBJ1-6; D is perhaps TRBD1 (6 bases). V lost 4 bases, J lost 9 bases, and 17 bases lay in between. Germline lookup yields CDR1 SGHRS and CDR2 YFSETQ. The CDR3 extends over 15 amino acids. The CDR3 region has the DNA TGCGCCAGCAGCCCTGCGACAGAGGGGGGTTCACCCCTCCACTTT. This encodes CASSPATEGGSPLHF.

This rearrangement joins TRBV7-8 to TRBJ2-3; D possibly corresponds to TRBD1 (5 bases). CDR3 length equals 15 residues. V was trimmed by 5 bases and J by 4 bases, leaving 16 bases between them. The germline CDR1 and CDR2 sequences are SGHVS and FQNEAQ. CDR3 in amino acids: CASSPGHTHADTQYF. The CDR3 DNA sequence: TGTGCCAGCAGCCCAGGACATACCCACGCAGATACGCAGTATTTT.

The chain has TRBV5-1 and TRBJ1-2, with D perhaps matching TRBD1 (6 bases). The V gene lost 1 base and the J gene lost 5 bases, with 24 bases spanning the gap. Germline assignment: CDR1 SGHRS and CDR2 YFSETQ. The CDR3 length is 18 residues. CDR3: CASSLLQGGTSVLYGYTF. The CDR3 region has the DNA TGCGCCAGCAGCTTGTTACAGGGTGGCACATCGGTCCTGTATGGCTACACCTTC. Looking up the rest from reference TRBV5-1 and TRBJ1-2 gives the full variable domain: KAGVTQTPRYLIKTRGQQVTLSCSPISGHRSVSWYQQTPGQGLQFLFEYFSETQRNKGNFPGRFSGRQFSNSRSEMNVSTLELGDSALYLCASSLLQGGTSVLYGYTFGSGTRLTVV.

This clonotype has more than one count but fewer than ten. The genes are TRBV6-1 and TRBJ2-7; D is undetermined. Germline V lookup: CDR1 MNHNS, CDR2 SASEGT. The CDR3 covers 13 residues. V gave up 3 bases and J gave up 3 bases, with 9 bases separating them. The CDR3: CASSDTRNYEQYF. The DNA for the CDR3 is TGTGCCAGCAGTGACACGAGAAACTACGAGCAGTACTTC.

This clonotype was seen many times. J is TRBJ2-7 and V is TRBV12-3 or TRBV12-4; D is unclear. Deletions cut 0 bases from V and 2 bases from J, with 17 bases between. The CDR3 runs to 17 residues. The CDR3 protein is CASSLATSLSSPYEQYF. CDR3 bases: TGTGCCAGCAGTTTAGCTACCTCCCTATCATCCCCCTACGAGCAGTACTTC.

A remark on this clonotype: A read error may account for a junction end that differs from germline. This rearrangement joins TRBV4-2 to TRBJ2-1; D unclear. Per the germline V gene, CDR1 is LGHNA and CDR2 is YNFKEQ. This CDR3 contains 14 residues. CDR3 DNA: TGTACCAGCAGCCAAGCCGCGCAGTACAATGAGCAGTTCTTC. It codes for CTSSQAAQYNEQFF.

This clonotype was seen a handful of times. The rearrangement links TRBV6-5 to TRBJ1-2; 9 bases fit TRBD1. Germline V gives CDR1 MNHEY, CDR2 SVGAGI. The CDR3 has 17 amino acids. The V gene end was trimmed by 2 bases and the J gene end by 3 bases; junction bases not matched to a gene: 10. The CDR3 loop reads CASSYKPNDRGDYGYTF. DNA of the CDR3: TGTGCCAGCAGTTACAAACCCAACGACAGGGGGGACTATGGCTACACCTTC.